This T cell receptor beta chain was documented in a study of a mutant IDH1 vaccine in newly diagnosed glioma. Across the study: Vaccines were first given 4-6 weeks after radiotherapy alone, or with temozolomide cycles. Week 47 marked visit V13, whereas week 35 marked visit V12.

The CDR3 sequence is 14 residues long. Trimming took 0 bases from V and 2 from J, leaving 7 bases between them. Germline CDR1 and CDR2: LGHNA and YSLEER. Sequencing used immunoSEQ multiplex PCR; TCRdb keeps in-frame clones, though not all of them. This sample carries over 45,000 clones, over 80% of them seen once, and the ten largest clones take about 2.3%. This clone was picked up a small number of times. Its specificity is not known. Noted time point: week 35, safety follow-up. All doses held 300 ug of mutant IDH1 20-mer peptide, with topical imiquimod. There were new WHO grade 3 or 4 astrocytomas in the donors, and these were IDH1-mutant and ATRX-lost.

The chain carries TRBV4-3 and TRBJ1-1; D unresolved. The sequence was collected from a man aged 50-59 years with glioma. This sample comprised PBMCs, obtained from a glioma patient whose treatment included an IDH1 peptide vaccine. Here the CDR3 DNA reads TGCGCCAGCAGCCAAGATCTGGGCAACACTGAAGCTTTCTTT. The encoded protein is CASSQDLGNTEAFF.